What follows are 15 T cell receptor beta chains derived from one specimen sequenced in a study. Amplification of TRBV12-4/TRBJ1-2 clonotypes used adaptor-ligated barcode primers. TCRdb fed the multiplex PCR reads into MiXCR, producing one record per CDR3 protein. The sample lists about 2,700 distinct CDR3 sequences; 4% to 5% were seen once. Source material: naive CD4+ T cells sorted from blood. Stated subset: naive CD4+ T cells, CD4+CD45RA+CD25-. These receptors originate from a female donor with breast cancer.

This clonotype is categorized as medium-sized. This rearrangement joins TRBV12-3 or TRBV12-4 to TRBJ1-2; no clear D. The CDR3 totals 13 residues. V gave up 3 bases and J gave up 6 bases, with 11 bases separating them. CDR3 amino acids: CASSLSQSNGYTF. CDR3 sequence (DNA): TGTGCCAGCAGTTTGTCCCAGAGTAATGGCTACACCTTC.

This clonotype qualifies as medium-sized (0.01 to 0.1%). The chain recombines TRBV12-3 or TRBV12-4 with TRBJ1-2; perhaps TRBD1 as D (6 bases). Trimming cost V 5 bases and J 6 bases, with 16 bases left between them. This CDR3 is 14 amino acids long. CDR3 sequence (DNA): TGTGCCAGCAGTGATGGACAGTCTGAACATGGCTACACCTTC. Translated, it gives CASSDGQSEHGYTF.

This clonotype is termed medium-sized. The V call is TRBV12-3 or TRBV12-4, the J call TRBJ1-2; D perhaps matches TRBD1 (6 bases). This CDR3 has 16 amino acids. V was shortened by 3 bases and J by 4 bases, with 18 bases between the two germline ends. CDR3 protein: CASSFYPDRLIYGYTF. CDR3 DNA sequence: TGTGCCAGCAGTTTCTACCCGGACAGACTTATCTATGGCTACACCTTC.

By proportion, this clonotype is medium-sized. The gene calls are TRBV12-3 or TRBV12-4 and TRBJ1-2; a possible D gene is TRBD1 (6 bases). Trimming shortened V by 5 bases and J by 4 bases, and 11 bases separated the two germline ends. The CDR3 contains 13 residues. DNA of the CDR3: TGTGCCAGCAGTAACAGGGTTATCTATGGCTACACCTTC. Residues: CASSNRVIYGYTF.

This clonotype is deemed medium-sized. The rearrangement links TRBV12-3 or TRBV12-4 to TRBJ1-2; TRBD1 agrees at 8 bases. This CDR3 contains 15 residues. V shed 1 base and J 6 bases; nucleotides not matched to a gene: 7. CDR3 sequence reads: CASSLVSPTGDGYTF. DNA for the CDR3: TGTGCCAGCAGTTTAGTTAGTCCGACAGGGGATGGCTACACCTTC.

This clonotype is classed as medium-sized. The chain combines TRBV12-3 or TRBV12-4 with TRBJ1-2, with D possibly being TRBD1 (6 bases). The CDR3 is made up of 14 amino acids. Trimming pared 3 bases from V and 6 bases from J, leaving 14 bases between. The CDR3 DNA follows: TGTGCCAGCAGTTTGTCAGGGGTTAAGGATGGCTACACCTTC. This gives the protein CASSLSGVKDGYTF.

This clonotype is classed as medium-sized (0.01 to 0.1%). V gene TRBV12-3 or TRBV12-4 combines with J gene TRBJ1-2, with 7 bases lining up with TRBD1. V was clipped by 6 bases and J by 2 bases; unmatched bases: 9. This CDR3 contains 15 residues. CDR3 sequence reads: CASRLTGTVNYGYTF. The CDR3 DNA follows: TGTGCCAGCAGACTCACCGGGACAGTAAACTATGGCTACACCTTC.

This clonotype is categorized as medium-sized. The chain uses TRBV12-3 or TRBV12-4 and TRBJ1-2; unclear D gene. V was shortened by 7 bases and J by 4 bases, with 13 bases between the two germline ends. This CDR3 contains 13 residues. The CDR3: CASKRRGSYGYTF. CDR3 nucleotide sequence: TGTGCCAGCAAACGTCGCGGTAGCTATGGCTACACCTTC.

This clonotype is medium-sized (0.01 to 0.1%) in the sample. The gene calls are TRBV12-3 or TRBV12-4 and TRBJ1-2, with 7 bases lining up with TRBD1. With V trimmed by 5 bases and J by 2 bases, 5 bases remained unmatched. The CDR3 extends over 14 amino acids. The CDR3 bases are TGTGCCAGCAGTCCACCGGGACAGAACTATGGCTACACCTTC. Protein sequence: CASSPPGQNYGYTF.

This clonotype is deemed medium-sized (0.01 to 0.1%). The chain is built from TRBV12-3 or TRBV12-4 and TRBJ1-2; D gene ambiguous. This CDR3 contains 15 residues. The germline V and J ends were trimmed by 5 bases and 1 base, with 14 bases remaining between them. The CDR3 bases are TGTGCCAGCAGTCCCCGACGGACGGGTAACTATGGCTACACCTTC. Translating it yields CASSPRRTGNYGYTF.

This clonotype is termed medium-sized. The V call is TRBV12-3 or TRBV12-4, the J call TRBJ1-2; D is uncertain. The CDR3 extends over 12 amino acids. V was pared by 3 bases and J by 8 bases, with 10 bases between. CDR3 protein: CASSLGSWGYTF. The CDR3 bases are TGTGCCAGCAGTTTGGGGTCCTGGGGCTACACCTTC.

Judged by abundance, this clonotype is medium-sized. The chain is built from TRBV12-3 or TRBV12-4 and TRBJ1-2, with 9 bases lining up with TRBD1. Trimming at V came to 0 bases and at J to 7 bases, leaving 3 bases not matched to a gene. The CDR3 length is 14 residues. This CDR3 is CASSLAGTGLGYTF. CDR3 DNA: TGTGCCAGCAGTTTAGCCGGGACAGGGCTTGGCTACACCTTC.

By share of the sample, this clonotype is medium-sized (0.01 to 0.1%). The J gene is TRBJ1-2, the V gene TRBV12-3 or TRBV12-4; unclear D gene. The V end lost 3 bases, the J end lost 4 bases, and 3 bases lay between the germline ends. This CDR3 comprises 11 residues. The CDR3 here is CASSFVYGYTF. CDR3 bases: TGTGCCAGCAGTTTCGTCTATGGCTACACCTTC.

This clonotype is medium-sized by share. The chain carries TRBV12-3 or TRBV12-4 and TRBJ1-2; 9 nucleotides match TRBD1. CDR3 length: 16 residues. Trimming cost V 5 bases and J 0 bases; bases outside gene matches: 7. CDR3 loop: CASSPRTGAANYGYTF. DNA for the CDR3: TGTGCCAGCAGTCCACGGACAGGGGCAGCTAACTATGGCTACACCTTC.

This clonotype is medium-sized. The chain carries TRBV12-3 or TRBV12-4 and TRBJ1-2; weak D call: TRBD1 (6 bases). This CDR3 has 13 amino acids. V lost 7 bases to trimming and J lost 4 bases, with 13 bases between them. The CDR3 DNA reads TGTGCCAGCAACCAACAGGGAATCTATGGCTACACCTTC. It codes for CASNQQGIYGYTF.